This passage covers 4 T cell receptor beta chains from one sample sequenced in a study of cytomegalovirus exposure and HLA in healthy donors. 13 Jbeta primers and 60 Vbeta primers were used for the PCR. The protocol was immunoSEQ multiplex PCR, while the TCRdb copy is restricted to in-frame clones and leaves out a portion. The profile covers under 170,000 clones, with about 60% appearing a single time and under 7.5% taken by the ten largest. The sequencing sample was made of PBMCs. Every receptor here comes from a woman between 55 and 75 years old in good health and CMV-seropositive.

The chain combines TRBV28 with TRBJ1-2; weak D call: TRBD1 (5 bases). CDR1 and CDR2 (germline): MDHEN, SYDVKM. Trimming cost V 3 bases and J 0 bases, with 14 bases left between them. The CDR3 is 16 amino acids. The CDR3 region has the DNA TGTGCCAGCAGTTTGGTTTGGGGGGATCCTAACTATGGCTACACCTTC. Its translation: CASSLVWGDPNYGYTF.

The V call is TRBV4-2, the J call TRBJ1-5; D not resolved. V shed 0 bases and J shed 3 bases, with 18 bases lying between them. CDR3 length: 18 residues. Germline V gene lookup returns CDR1 LGHNA and CDR2 YNFKEQ. The CDR3 protein is CASSQDKAPGSANQPQHF. The CDR3 coding sequence is TGTGCCAGCAGCCAAGATAAGGCCCCCGGGTCAGCCAATCAGCCCCAGCATTTT.

This clone was seen a handful of times. This chain links TRBV6-6 with TRBJ1-4, with TRBD1 matching over 7 bases. CDR1 is MNHNY and CDR2 is SVGAGI in the germline V gene (reference sequence). CDR3 length: 13 amino acids. This CDR3 is CALKGAANEKLFF. The CDR3 DNA sequence: TGTGCTTTAAAGGGGGCGGCTAATGAAAAACTGTTTTTT.

The CDR3 reads CASSQVPSGSSYNEQFF. The CDR3 DNA reads as TGCGCCAGCAGCCAAGTGCCGAGCGGGAGCTCCTACAATGAGCAGTTCTTC. This chain connects TRBV4-1 to TRBJ2-1; TRBD2 aligns across 8 bases. Germline values: CDR1 MGHRA, CDR2 YSYEKL. CDR3 length: 17 amino acids. With 1 base clipped from V and 0 bases from J, the junction kept 5 bases outside the gene matches.